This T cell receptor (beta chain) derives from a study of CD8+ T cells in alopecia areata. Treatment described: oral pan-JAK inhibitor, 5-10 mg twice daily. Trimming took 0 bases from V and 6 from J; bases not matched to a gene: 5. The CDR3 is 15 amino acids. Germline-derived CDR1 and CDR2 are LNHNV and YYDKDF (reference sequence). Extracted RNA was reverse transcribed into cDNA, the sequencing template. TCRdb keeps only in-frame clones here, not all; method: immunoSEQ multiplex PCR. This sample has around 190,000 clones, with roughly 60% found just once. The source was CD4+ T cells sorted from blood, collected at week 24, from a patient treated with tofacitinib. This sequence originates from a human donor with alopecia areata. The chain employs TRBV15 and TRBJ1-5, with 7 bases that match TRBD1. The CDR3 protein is CATSREQGLGQPQHF. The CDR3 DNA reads TGTGCCACCAGCAGAGAACAGGGGCTCGGTCAGCCCCAGCATTTT.